This TCR beta chain was captured by sequencing in a study of blood T cells in healthy people across ages. Ten or more counts support this clonotype. Its antigen is unidentified. Findings and limits, study-wide: Older individuals had lower TCR beta diversity per million T cells (the decline was roughly linear).

Germline V gives CDR1 SGHRS, CDR2 YFSETQ. The CDR3 has 16 residues. With V trimmed by 0 bases and J by 7 bases, 6 bases remained unmatched. Together with a sample-barcoded 5' primer, a J-beta primer mix was included in a second PCR lasting roughly 6 to 12 cycles. TCRdb itself ran the 5' RACE reads through MiXCR, one entry per CDR3 protein. The sample includes about 720,000 distinct CDR3 sequences, about a fifth of them seen just once. Source material: blood. The receptor was isolated from a man between 65 and 79 years old in good health. The chain couples TRBV5-1 to TRBJ2-1; 11 positions agree with TRBD2. This CDR3 reads CASSLEGTSGFNEQFF. CDR3 DNA: TGCGCCAGCAGCTTGGAAGGGACTAGCGGTTTTAATGAGCAGTTCTTC.